This is a list of T cell receptor beta chains from one sample in a study of T cells in Graves' hyperthyroidism and ophthalmopathy. MiXCR was run by TCRdb on the multiplex PCR reads, yielding one entry per CDR3 protein. The sample has more than 300,000 distinct CDR3 sequences; about 12% are singletons. The specimen sequenced was blood. Every receptor here comes from a woman aged 18-29 years with Graves' hyperthyroidism. The CDR3 runs from the conserved cysteine through the conserved F or W. The D gene is left open where the match is weak. Clone size is given for some rows only: seen once, a few or many times, or a class if the clone is expanded.

v_call	d_call	clone_size	j_call	cdr3_aa	cdr3_nt
TRBV20-1	.	few	TRBJ1-3	CSAIQPQAPGNTIYF	TGCAGTGCCATCCAACCACAGGCTCCTGGAAACACCATATATTTT
TRBV29-1	.	few	TRBJ1-5	CSAQDSNQPQHF	TGCAGCGCCCAGGATAGCAATCAGCCCCAGCATTTT
TRBV29-1	TRBD1	many	TRBJ1-1	CSADRAGGTEAFF	TGCAGCGCAGACCGGGCAGGGGGCACTGAAGCTTTCTTT
TRBV5-1	.	many	TRBJ2-1	CASSLARLSAGEQFF	TGCGCCAGCAGCTTGGCCCGGCTGTCCGCCGGTGAGCAGTTCTTC
TRBV7-9	TRBD1	few	TRBJ2-7	CASSLSLTGQSSYEQYF	TGTGCCAGCAGCTTAAGTCTGACGGGACAGAGCTCCTACGAGCAGTACTTC
TRBV18	.	many	TRBJ2-5	CASSPGQPLGGETQYF	TGTGCCAGCTCACCCGGACAGCCCCTGGGGGGAGAGACCCAGTACTTC
TRBV24-1	.	many	TRBJ1-1	CATSGGTEAFF	TGTGCCACCAGTGGAGGGACTGAAGCTTTCTTT
TRBV28	.	many	TRBJ1-1	CASSLVRGSTEAFF	TGTGCCAGCAGTTTAGTTAGGGGGAGCACTGAAGCTTTCTTT
TRBV3-1	TRBD1	many	TRBJ1-3	CASSPTLDRGRGNTIYF	TGTGCCAGCAGCCCTACGCTCGACAGGGGGCGAGGAAACACCATATATTTT
TRBV5-1	TRBD2	.	TRBJ2-3	CASSRSSGGAVRGTDTQYF	TGCGCCAGCAGCAGAAGTAGCGGGGGGGCCGTAAGGGGCACAGATACGCAGTATTTT
TRBV20-1	.	few	TRBJ1-2	CSARAGLYGYTF	TGCAGTGCTAGGGCAGGCCTCTATGGCTACACCTTC
TRBV6-2/TRBV6-3	TRBD1	few	TRBJ2-7	CASRGQVILRGEQYF	TGTGCCAGCAGGGGACAGGTTATCCTCAGAGGGGAGCAGTACTTC